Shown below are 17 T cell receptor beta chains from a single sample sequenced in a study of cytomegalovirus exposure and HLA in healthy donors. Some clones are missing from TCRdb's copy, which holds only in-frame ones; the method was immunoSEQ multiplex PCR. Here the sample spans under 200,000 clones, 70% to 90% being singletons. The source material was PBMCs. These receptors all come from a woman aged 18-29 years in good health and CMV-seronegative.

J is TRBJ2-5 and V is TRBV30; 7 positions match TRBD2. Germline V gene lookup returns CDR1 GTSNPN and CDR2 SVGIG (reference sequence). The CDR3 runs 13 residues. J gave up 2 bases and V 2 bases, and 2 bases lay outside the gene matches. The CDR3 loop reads CAWSLLAQETQYF. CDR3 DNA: TGTGCCTGGAGTCTACTAGCGCAAGAGACCCAGTACTTC.

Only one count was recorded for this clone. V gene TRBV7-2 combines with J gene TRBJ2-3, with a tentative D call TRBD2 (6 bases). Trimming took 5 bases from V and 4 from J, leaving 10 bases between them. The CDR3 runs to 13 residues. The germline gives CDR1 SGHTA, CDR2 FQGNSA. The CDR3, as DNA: TGTGCCAGCAGCGGACTAAGGGCAGATACGCAGTATTTT. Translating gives CASSGLRADTQYF.

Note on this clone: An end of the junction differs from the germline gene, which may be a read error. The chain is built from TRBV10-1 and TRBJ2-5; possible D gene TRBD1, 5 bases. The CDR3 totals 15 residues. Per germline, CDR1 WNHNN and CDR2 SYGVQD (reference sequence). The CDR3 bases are TGCGCCAGCAGTAAGTCCAGAAACAGGCAGGAGACCCAGTACTTC. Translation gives CASSKSRNRQETQYF.

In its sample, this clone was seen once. As DNA, the CDR3 is TGTGCCAGCAGTCGGCAGGGAAGGGGAGAGACCCAGTACTTC. Translated: CASSRQGRGETQYF. The rearrangement joins TRBV6-1 to TRBJ2-5, with a tentative D call TRBD1 (5 bases). Germline V lookup: CDR1 MNHNS, CDR2 SASEGT. The germline V and J ends were trimmed by 5 bases and 4 bases, with 14 bases remaining between them. CDR3 length: 14 residues.

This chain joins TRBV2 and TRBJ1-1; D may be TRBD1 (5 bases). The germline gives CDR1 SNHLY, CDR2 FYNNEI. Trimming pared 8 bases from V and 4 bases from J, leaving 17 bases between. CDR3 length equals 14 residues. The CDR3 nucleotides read TGTGCCAGCCTTAGGGAGGGGTTGGCCACTGAAGCTTTCTTT. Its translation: CASLREGLATEAFF. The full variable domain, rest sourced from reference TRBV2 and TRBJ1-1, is EPEVTQTPSHQVTQMGQEVILRCVPISNHLYFYWYRQILGQKVEFLVSFYNNEISEKSEIFDDQFSVERPDGSNFTLKIRSTKLEDSAMYFCASLREGLATEAFFGQGTRLTVV.

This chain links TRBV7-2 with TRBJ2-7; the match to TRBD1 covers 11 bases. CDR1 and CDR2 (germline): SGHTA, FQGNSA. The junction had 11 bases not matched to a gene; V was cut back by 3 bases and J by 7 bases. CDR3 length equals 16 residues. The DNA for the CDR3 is TGTGCCAGCAGCTTCGGACAGGGGGCCAGATCGTGGGAGCAGTACTTC. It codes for CASSFGQGARSWEQYF.

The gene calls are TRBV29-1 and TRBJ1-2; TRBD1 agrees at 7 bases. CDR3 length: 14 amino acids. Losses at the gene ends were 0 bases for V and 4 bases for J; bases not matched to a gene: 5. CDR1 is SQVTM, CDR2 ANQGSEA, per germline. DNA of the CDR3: TGCAGCGTTGAAGATAAGGCAGGGGGCTATGGCTACACCTTC. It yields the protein CSVEDKAGGYGYTF.

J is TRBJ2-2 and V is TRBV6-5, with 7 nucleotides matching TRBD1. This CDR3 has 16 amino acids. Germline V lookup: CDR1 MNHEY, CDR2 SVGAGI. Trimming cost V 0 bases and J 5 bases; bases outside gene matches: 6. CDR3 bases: TGTGCCAGCAGTTACTCGGACTCAGGGGGAACCGGGGAGCTGTTTTTT. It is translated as CASSYSDSGGTGELFF.

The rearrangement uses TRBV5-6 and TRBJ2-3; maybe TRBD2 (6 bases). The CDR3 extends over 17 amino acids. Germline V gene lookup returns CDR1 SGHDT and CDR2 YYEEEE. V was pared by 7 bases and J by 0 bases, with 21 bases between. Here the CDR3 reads CASCVEGIGVSTDTQYF. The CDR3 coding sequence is TGTGCCAGCTGCGTGGAGGGTATCGGGGTTAGCACAGATACGCAGTATTTT.

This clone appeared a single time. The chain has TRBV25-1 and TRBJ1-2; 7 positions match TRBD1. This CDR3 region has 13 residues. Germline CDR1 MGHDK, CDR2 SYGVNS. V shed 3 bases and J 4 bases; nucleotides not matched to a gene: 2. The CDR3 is CASSEGTAYGYTF. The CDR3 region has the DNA TGTGCCAGCAGTGAGGGGACAGCCTATGGCTACACCTTC.

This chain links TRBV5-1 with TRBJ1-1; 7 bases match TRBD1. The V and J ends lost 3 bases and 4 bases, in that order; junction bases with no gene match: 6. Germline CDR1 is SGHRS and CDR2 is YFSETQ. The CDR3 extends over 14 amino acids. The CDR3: CASSSTSGGTEAFF. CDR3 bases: TGCGCCAGCAGCTCCACCTCAGGGGGCACTGAAGCTTTCTTT.

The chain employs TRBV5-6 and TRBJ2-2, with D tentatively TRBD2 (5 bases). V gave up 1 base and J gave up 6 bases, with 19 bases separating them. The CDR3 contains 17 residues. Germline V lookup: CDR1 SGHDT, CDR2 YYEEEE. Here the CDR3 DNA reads TGTGCCAGCAGCTTGAACGCCTTGGGAGCAAAGCCCGGGGAGCTGTTTTTT. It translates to CASSLNALGAKPGELFF.

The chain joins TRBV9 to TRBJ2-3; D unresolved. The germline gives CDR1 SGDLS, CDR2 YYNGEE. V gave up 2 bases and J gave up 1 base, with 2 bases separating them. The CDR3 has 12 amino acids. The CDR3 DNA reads TGTGCCAGCAGCGTCGGCACAGATACGCAGTATTTT. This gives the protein CASSVGTDTQYF.

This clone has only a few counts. For the CDR3, the DNA is TGCGCCAGCAGCAAGGGACATTCGAACACCGGGGAGCTGTTTTTT. It encodes CASSKGHSNTGELFF. The chain employs TRBV5-1 and TRBJ2-2; D may be TRBD1 (6 bases). Germline CDR1 SGHRS, CDR2 YFSETQ. This CDR3 is built from 15 residues. V lost 4 bases to trimming and J lost 0 bases, with 10 bases between them.

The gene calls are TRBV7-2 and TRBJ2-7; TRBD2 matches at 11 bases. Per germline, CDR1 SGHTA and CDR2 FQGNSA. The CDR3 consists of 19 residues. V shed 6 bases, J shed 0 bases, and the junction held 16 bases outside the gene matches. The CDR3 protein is CASRARLAGGIASSYEQYF. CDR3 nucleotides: TGTGCCAGCAGGGCGAGGCTAGCGGGAGGTATAGCCAGCTCCTACGAGCAGTACTTC.

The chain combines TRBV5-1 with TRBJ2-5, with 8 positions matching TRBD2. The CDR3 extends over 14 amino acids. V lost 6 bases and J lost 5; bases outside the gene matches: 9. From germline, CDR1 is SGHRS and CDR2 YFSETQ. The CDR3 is CASTLGGLGETQYF. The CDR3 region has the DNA TGCGCCAGCACCCTAGGGGGACTAGGTGAGACCCAGTACTTC.

The DNA for the CDR3 is TGTGCCAGTAGTATTTCTCGGACAGCCTATGGCTACACCTTC. This encodes CASSISRTAYGYTF. The chain carries TRBV19 and TRBJ1-2, with a weak D call TRBD1 (6 bases). The CDR3 totals 14 residues. Per the germline V gene, CDR1 is LNHDA and CDR2 is SQIVND (reference sequence). Trimming cost V 3 bases and J 4 bases, with 12 bases left between them.